This T cell receptor beta chain was recovered during a study of T cells in localized non-small cell lung cancer. Study-wide results and caveats: Tumor trailed uninvolved adjacent lung in T cell clonality, which peaked there. Heterogeneity stays possible, as sequencing covered only one tumor region. Turning up in adjacent lung were a median around 60 of the top 100 tumor clones. Greater blood T cell density accompanied longer overall survival.

Germline V gene sequence: CDR1 LNHNV, CDR2 YYDKDF (reference sequence). Trimming took 5 bases from V and 3 from J, leaving 13 bases between them. The CDR3 spans 14 residues. This table comes from immunoSEQ multiplex PCR, and its TCRdb copy is limited to in-frame clones, with some not included. This sample carries 1,500 to 2,000 clones, about a fifth of them seen once, and the ten largest clones take over 9%. For this clone: Antigen specificity is unknown.

The gene calls are TRBV15 and TRBJ1-1, with D possibly TRBD1 on 6 matching bases. This TCR was sampled from a male donor aged 60 or older with stage I lung adenocarcinoma. The material was lung tumor tissue, obtained before any cancer treatment. DNA for the CDR3: TGTGCCACCAGCCCGGGGGGCAAGGACACTGAAGCTTTCTTT. It encodes CATSPGGKDTEAFF.